This T cell receptor (beta chain) appears in the sequencing data of a study of cytomegalovirus exposure and HLA in healthy donors (dated by TCRdb to between 2016 and 2019). Turning to the overall study: An earlier analysis of 587 of the donors reported approximately 260 Gb of sequence data and 117 million unique TCR beta sequences obtained from approximately 180 million T cells. An early release covering roughly 600 HLA-typed donors comprised roughly 300 gigabases of sequencing data and tens of millions of unique TCR sequences. Among the roughly 430 genotyped donors, around 81% belonged to the genetic ancestry cluster associated with self-reported Caucasian donors. The study aimed to test whether signatures of past pathogen exposure could be identified by cataloging public T cell receptors. The study profiled the T cell repertoires of more than 500 subjects by immunosequencing and related them to cytomegalovirus serostatus. A separate validation cohort of roughly 130 different subjects was used in addition to the roughly 700-subject first cohort. The study combined high-throughput TCR immunosequencing, statistical association of individual TCRs with disease status, and machine learning to predict cytomegalovirus infection status. A later analysis re-analyzed previously published TCR beta repertoires from 500 to 700 donors and added high-resolution HLA genotyping to study TCR occurrence patterns. Rather than using new phenotypic data, the later analysis identified candidate immune exposures from TCR beta sequences and from how often those sequences occurred across donors. In an earlier analysis of roughly 600 of the donors, high-throughput TCR beta sequencing was used to judge whether each TCR beta V gene segment behaved as functional or pseudogenic. Donor age, sex, ethnicity and CMV serostatus were collected together with the repertoire data. Genome-wide SNP genotypes for about three fifths of the roughly 670 donors were used in a later genetic analysis, which treated that subset as a discovery cohort. All discovery cohort repertoires had been generated on a single sequencing platform. HLA typing included class I and class II loci at four-digit resolution. The number of typed donors differed by locus: 629-630 for A, B, C, DRB1 and DQB1; approximately 540 for DQA1; some 610 for DPA1; and around 470 for DPB1. Roughly 5 DR-DQ haplotypes were handled as single units for association and clustering, since linkage in the cohort was strong. Among some 400 genotyped donors of the cohort, an average of around 250,000 unique TCR beta nucleotide sequences was sequenced per donor, of which 15% to 20% were non-productive. Broad study findings and their caveats: Presence/absence analyses assumed roughly uniform sequencing depth across donors, an assumption that may not hold. A few of the identified cytomegalovirus-associated TCR beta chains were confirmed in vitro to be specific for cytomegalovirus antigens. The authors suggested that the approach could potentially be generalized to other disease states and immunological phenotypes. According to a later analysis, TCR association rates differed among HLA loci, with DRB1 alleles showing the most associated TCRs and HLA-C alleles showing the fewest. Most TCR sequences were seen in very few donors, while some public TCRs were found in many individuals. According to a later analysis, most CMV-associated TCR beta chains appeared to be HLA-restricted, and the HLA associations seemed to be driven largely by CMV exposure. A cluster of highly shared sequence variants was judged likely to represent a technical artifact of the sequencing pipeline. Correlated functional status among segregating V segments might be attributable to linkage disequilibrium, but an unknown experimental factor could not be ruled out. A further reported finding was that TCR beta sequences accurately predicted the HLA-A and HLA-B alleles for most subjects in the first cohort. V-gene and J-gene trimming of TCR beta chains was associated with a missense DCLRE1C variant in a later genetic analysis, and the association was replicated in an independent cohort. In both the original and validation cohorts, the classifier was reported to diagnose cytomegalovirus status with high specificity and sensitivity. Specific HLA alleles were associated with 16,951 TCR beta sequences at a false discovery rate of 0.05 in a later analysis. An earlier analysis of approximately 600 of the donors showed that most TCR beta V segments appeared in productive rearrangements either about 87% or about 30% of the time, which broadly matched IMGT annotations. In the study, some 160 TCR beta chains were listed as associated with cytomegalovirus. A later genetic analysis reported fewer N-insertions in productive TCRs among donors in an Asian-associated ancestry cluster than the roughly 620-donor mean. In a later analysis, several top co-occurrence clusters were reported to appear linked to parvovirus B19, influenza, CMV and Epstein-Barr virus. Roughly 17 rarely observed V segments, including chromosome 9 orphons, were excluded from the earlier analysis of several hundred of the donors because counts were too low. Only TCR beta chains were sequenced in this cohort, and the absence of alpha or paired-chain data limited detectable features. When HLA alleles, especially DR and DQ, strongly co-occurred, attributing TCR associations to individual alleles was difficult. For the cohort, immune exposure information was limited to CMV serostatus. Because some donors lacked HLA typing at each locus, the association tests relied only on the typed subset. Compared with equally common non-associated chains, HLA-associated TCR beta chains in a later analysis were more clonally expanded and had lower generation probabilities.

The method was the immunoSEQ multiplex PCR assay. For the multiplex PCR, a mixture combining 60 forward primers for TCR Vbeta segments and 13 reverse primers for TCR Jbeta segments was used. A multiplex PCR assay on genomic DNA amplified the CDR3 region of rearranged TCR beta genes. The Illumina HiSeq System was used to sequence the amplified TCR beta libraries as 87-base-pair reads. The original methods were these. A later analysis tallied roughly 80 million unique TCR beta chains across the 660 or so repertoires, and roughly 11 million of those chains were shared by two or more donors. Raw reads were error-corrected and collapsed into unique sequences with a nearest-neighbor algorithm that merged closely related sequences to remove PCR and sequencing errors. V, D and J gene segments were assigned by aligning CDR3 sequences to IMGT reference sequences. For a sequence to be retained, at least a six-nucleotide match to both a V gene segment and a J gene segment was required. Rearrangements were classified as productive when the CDR3 lacked stop codons and remained in frame with V and J, and all other rearrangements were classified as non-productive. Following IMGT convention, CDR3 was defined as the stretch from the second conserved V-encoded cysteine to the conserved J-encoded phenylalanine. In an earlier analysis of around 540 of the donors, sequences lacking an unambiguous match to a single V gene segment were excluded. In an earlier analysis of approximately 610 of the donors, V segments were called functional above 56.7% productive rearrangements and were called segregating when the between-donor standard deviation exceeded 5%. A statistical classification framework was developed to diagnose cytomegalovirus status using the catalog of TCR beta chain sequences. A later analysis assigned V and J genes by comparing TCR nucleotide sequences with IMGT/GENE-DB human TR gene sequences. Using the TCRdist pipeline, a later analysis assigned CDR3 sequences along with most-parsimonious VDJ recombination scenarios. In a later analysis, each TCR beta chain was defined by its CDR3 amino acid sequence together with its V-gene family, and reads lacking a unique V-gene family were excluded. As a way to deal with suspected cross-contamination and a sequencing artifact, a later analysis dropped approximately 570 nucleotide sequences that were highly shared and had low generation probability. For each public chain, a later analysis derived a clonal expansion index from normalized ranks of inferred template counts within each repertoire. A later analysis computed generation probabilities with a VDJ recombination model fitted to out-of-frame rearrangements, and checked the results against IGoR. In a later analysis, TCR-TCR, TCR-HLA and TCR-CMV co-occurrence was scored with hypergeometric tests, and a repertoire-size bias correction was applied to TCR pairs. A later analysis estimated false discovery rates by permuting HLA or CMV assignments 20 times. In a later analysis, co-occurring TCRs were grouped using DBSCAN, and TCRdist sequence similarity was added for clustering within HLA-allele-positive subsets. Repertoires with fewer than 30,000 or more than 120,000 public chains were left out of co-occurrence clustering, as were about 5 repertoires with anomalous nucleotide sharing. TCRdb took this table from immuneACCESS and kept in-frame rearrangements with V and J called. Such tables lack part of the clones; where checked against another copy, unresolved V genes explain under half of the gap, and the rest is unexplained. V and J calls and clone size are copied from that table; D and trimming were computed from the DNA. The sample has some 45,000 clones on record, roughly 90% of them singletons. The leading ten clones occupy approximately 8% of the sample.

This clone was counted a single time. Its antigen target is currently unknown. It has no much larger one-base neighbor in the sample; base qualities were not kept. At the DNA level, this CDR3 is encoded by other sequences in the same sample as well. The cohort comprised 550 to 700 healthy bone marrow donors. All cohort members were sampled while nominally healthy, although unrecorded immune exposures were likely present. The donor tested CMV seropositive and was one of the 289 seropositive cohort members. A peripheral blood sample was provided by each donor, and peripheral blood mononuclear cells were used for TCR beta sequencing. The Qiagen DNeasy Blood Extraction Kit was used to extract genomic DNA from the blood cell samples. The sample taken for sequencing was PBMCs. This receptor was obtained from a woman aged 35 to 49 in good health and CMV-seropositive.

The sequenced DNA is TGTGCCAGCAGTTTATCGGGGGGGCTCACAGATACGCAGTATTTT. It specifies CASSLSGGLTDTQYF. The sequence joins TRBV27 to TRBJ2-3; a weak D assignment points to TRBD2 (7 bases agree). Trimming costs V 0 bases and J 2 bases, and their ends lie 9 bases apart. CDR1 and CDR2, per the germline V gene (reference sequence), are MNHEY and SMNVEV. The CDR3 goes from the cysteine to the phenylalanine over 15 residues. Only the CDR3 DNA stays, 45 bases, in frame from base 1.